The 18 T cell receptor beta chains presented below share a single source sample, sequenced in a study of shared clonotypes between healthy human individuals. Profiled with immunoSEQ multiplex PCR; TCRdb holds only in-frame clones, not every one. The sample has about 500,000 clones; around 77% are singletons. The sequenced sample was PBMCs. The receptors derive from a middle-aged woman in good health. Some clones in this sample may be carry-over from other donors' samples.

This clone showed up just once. The CDR3 loop is CASSGGSYNEQFF. The DNA for the CDR3 is TGTGCCAGCAGCGGAGGCTCCTACAATGAGCAGTTCTTC. The chain employs TRBV7-9 and TRBJ2-1; a weak D match, TRBD2 (5 bases). Germline V lookup: CDR1 SEHNR, CDR2 FQNEAQ (reference sequence). V was trimmed by 5 bases and J by 0 bases, leaving 5 bases between them. The CDR3 totals 13 residues.

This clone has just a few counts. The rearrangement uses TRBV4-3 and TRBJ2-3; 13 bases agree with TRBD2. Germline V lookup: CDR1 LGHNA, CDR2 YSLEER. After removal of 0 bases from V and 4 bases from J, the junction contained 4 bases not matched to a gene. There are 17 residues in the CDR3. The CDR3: CASSQDSGLAGSDTQYF. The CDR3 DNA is TGCGCCAGCAGCCAAGACTCGGGACTAGCGGGATCAGATACGCAGTATTTT.

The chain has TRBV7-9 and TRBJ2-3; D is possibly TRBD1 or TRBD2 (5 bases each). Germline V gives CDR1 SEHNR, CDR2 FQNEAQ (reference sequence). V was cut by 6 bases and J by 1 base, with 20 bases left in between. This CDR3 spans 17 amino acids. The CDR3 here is CASSPRANGARTDTQYF. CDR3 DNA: TGTGCCAGCAGTCCAAGGGCAAACGGGGCTCGCACAGATACGCAGTATTTT.

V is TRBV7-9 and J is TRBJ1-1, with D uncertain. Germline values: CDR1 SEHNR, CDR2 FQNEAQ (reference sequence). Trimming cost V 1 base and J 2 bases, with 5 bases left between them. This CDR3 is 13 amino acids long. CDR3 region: CASSLEHNTEAFF. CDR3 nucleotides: TGTGCCAGCAGCTTAGAACATAACACTGAAGCTTTCTTT.

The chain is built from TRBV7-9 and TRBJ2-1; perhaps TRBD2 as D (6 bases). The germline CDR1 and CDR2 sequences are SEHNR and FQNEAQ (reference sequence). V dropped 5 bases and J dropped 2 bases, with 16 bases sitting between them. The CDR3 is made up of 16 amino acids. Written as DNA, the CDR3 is TGTGCCAGCAGCCAAATTACTAGCTGGGCCTACAATGAGCAGTTCTTC. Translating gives CASSQITSWAYNEQFF.

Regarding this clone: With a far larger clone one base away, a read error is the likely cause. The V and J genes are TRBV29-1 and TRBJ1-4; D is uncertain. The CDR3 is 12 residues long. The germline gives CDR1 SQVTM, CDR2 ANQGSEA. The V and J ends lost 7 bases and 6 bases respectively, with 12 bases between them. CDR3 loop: CSAGELDEKLFF. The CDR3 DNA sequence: TGCAGCGCTGGAGAATTGGATGAAAAACTGTTTTTT. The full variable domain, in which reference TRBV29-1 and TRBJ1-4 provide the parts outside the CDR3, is SAVISQKPSRDICQRGTSLTIQCQVDSQVTMMFWYRQQPGQSLTLIATANQGSEATYESGFVIDKFPISRPNLTFSTLTVSNMSPEDSSIYLCSAGELDEKLFFGSGTQLSVL.

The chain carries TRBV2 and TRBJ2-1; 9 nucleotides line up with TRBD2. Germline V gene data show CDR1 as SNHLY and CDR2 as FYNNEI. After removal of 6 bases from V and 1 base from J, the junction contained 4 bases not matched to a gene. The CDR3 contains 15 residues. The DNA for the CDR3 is TGTGCCAGCAGCGTTCTAGCGGGGTCCTACAATGAGCAGTTCTTC. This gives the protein CASSVLAGSYNEQFF.

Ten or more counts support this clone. CDR3 sequence (DNA): TGTGCCAGCAGCGACCCGGGGGAGACCCAGTACTTC. It specifies CASSDPGETQYF. The chain couples TRBV4-2 to TRBJ2-5; a possible D gene is TRBD2 (5 bases). Trimming removed 5 bases from V and 5 bases from J, with 9 bases in between. This CDR3 has 12 residues. Germline V gives CDR1 LGHNA, CDR2 YNFKEQ.

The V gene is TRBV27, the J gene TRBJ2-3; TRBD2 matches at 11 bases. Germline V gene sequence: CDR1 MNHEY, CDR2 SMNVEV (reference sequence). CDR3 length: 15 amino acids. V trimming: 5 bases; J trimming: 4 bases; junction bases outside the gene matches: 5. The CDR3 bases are TGTGCCAGCAGTCAACTAGCGGGAGAGGCAGATACGCAGTATTTT. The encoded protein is CASSQLAGEADTQYF.

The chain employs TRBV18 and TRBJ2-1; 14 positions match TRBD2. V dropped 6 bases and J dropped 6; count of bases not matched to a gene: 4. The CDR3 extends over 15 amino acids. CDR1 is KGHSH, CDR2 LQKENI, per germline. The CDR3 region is CASSQGTSGSNEQFF. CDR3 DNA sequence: TGTGCCAGCTCCCAGGGGACTAGCGGGAGCAATGAGCAGTTCTTC.

CDR3 in amino acids: CASSLTPAEETQYF. The CDR3 region has the DNA TGCGCCAGCAGCTTGACGCCTGCCGAAGAGACCCAGTACTTC. The genes are TRBV5-1 and TRBJ2-5; D gene unclear. V lost 1 base and J lost 3, with 10 bases in between. CDR3 length: 14 amino acids. Germline loops: CDR1 SGHRS, CDR2 YFSETQ.

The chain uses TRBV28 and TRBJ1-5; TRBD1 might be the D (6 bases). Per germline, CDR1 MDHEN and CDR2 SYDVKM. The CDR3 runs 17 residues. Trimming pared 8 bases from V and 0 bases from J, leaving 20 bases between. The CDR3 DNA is TGTGCCAGCCTGGGGGGGGCTGGGTTGAGTAGCAATCAGCCCCAGCATTTT. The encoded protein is CASLGGAGLSSNQPQHF.

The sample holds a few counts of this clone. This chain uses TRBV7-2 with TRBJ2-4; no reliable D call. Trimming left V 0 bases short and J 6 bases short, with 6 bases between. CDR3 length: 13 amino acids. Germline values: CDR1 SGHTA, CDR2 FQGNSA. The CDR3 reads CASSLAGINIQYF. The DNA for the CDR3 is TGTGCCAGCAGCTTAGCGGGCATAAACATTCAGTACTTC.

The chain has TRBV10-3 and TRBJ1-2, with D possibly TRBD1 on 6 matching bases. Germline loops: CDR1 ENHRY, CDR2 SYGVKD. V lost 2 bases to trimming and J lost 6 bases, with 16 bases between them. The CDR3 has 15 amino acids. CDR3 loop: CAISETWGPANGYTF. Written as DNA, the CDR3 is TGTGCCATCAGTGAGACATGGGGGCCCGCTAATGGCTACACCTTC.

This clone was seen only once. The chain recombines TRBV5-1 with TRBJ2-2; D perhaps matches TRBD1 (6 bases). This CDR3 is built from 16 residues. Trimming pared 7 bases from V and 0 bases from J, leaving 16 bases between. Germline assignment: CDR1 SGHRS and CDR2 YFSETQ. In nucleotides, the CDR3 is TGCGCCAGCCGACTTACAGGGAATGCGAACACCGGGGAGCTGTTTTTT. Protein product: CASRLTGNANTGELFF.

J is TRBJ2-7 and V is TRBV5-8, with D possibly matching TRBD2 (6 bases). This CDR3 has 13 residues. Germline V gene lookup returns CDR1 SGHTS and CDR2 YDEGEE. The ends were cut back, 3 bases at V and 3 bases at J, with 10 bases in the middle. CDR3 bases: TGTGCCAGCAGCTGGGGTAGCGGCTACGAGCAGTACTTC. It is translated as CASSWGSGYEQYF.

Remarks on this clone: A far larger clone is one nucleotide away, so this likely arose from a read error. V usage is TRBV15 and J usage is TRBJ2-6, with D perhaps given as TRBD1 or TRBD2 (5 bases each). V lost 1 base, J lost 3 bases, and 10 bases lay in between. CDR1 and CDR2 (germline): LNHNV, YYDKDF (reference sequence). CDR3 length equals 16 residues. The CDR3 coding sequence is TGTGCCACCAGCAGAGGAGGGGCGCATGGGGCCAACGTCCTGACTTTC. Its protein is CATSRGGAHGANVLTF.

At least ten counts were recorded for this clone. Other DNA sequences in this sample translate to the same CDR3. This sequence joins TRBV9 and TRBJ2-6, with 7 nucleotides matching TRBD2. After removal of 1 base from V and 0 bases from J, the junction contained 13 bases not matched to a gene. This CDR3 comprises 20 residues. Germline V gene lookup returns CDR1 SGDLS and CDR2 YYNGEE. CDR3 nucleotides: TGTGCCAGCAGCGTAACCGGGGGGACCGGGACCACCTCTGGGGCCAACGTCCTGACTTTC. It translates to CASSVTGGTGTTSGANVLTF.